These 22 T cell receptor beta chains were sequenced from one sample in a study of Ad26.COV2.S vaccination and SARS-CoV-2 variants. Some clones are missing from TCRdb's copy, which holds only in-frame ones; the method was immunoSEQ multiplex PCR. Counted here are roughly 390,000 clones, around nine tenths occurring once; the ten biggest clones make up roughly 3.2%. Treatment described: around 19 received Ad26.COV2.S at low or high dose, single or two shots; a few received placebo; per-sample allocation not given. Each sample was drawn 63 days after the first injection (of vaccine or placebo). The source material was peripheral blood, sampled in a trial of Ad26.COV2.S vaccine versus placebo. These receptors were collected from a person between 18 and 59 years old who received the Ad26.COV2.S COVID-19 vaccine or a placebo.

The CDR3 region is CASTLLWGAGGTDTQYF. CDR3 nucleotide sequence: TGTGCCAGCACCCTCCTTTGGGGAGCGGGGGGCACAGATACGCAGTATTTT. This rearrangement joins TRBV27 to TRBJ2-3; TRBD2 matches 8 bases. The CDR3 totals 17 residues. Germline V gives CDR1 MNHEY, CDR2 SMNVEV (reference sequence). The V segment lost 7 bases and the J segment 1 base; nucleotides outside the gene matches: 13.

Only one count was recorded for this clone. The chain links TRBV7-6 to TRBJ2-5; D is possibly TRBD1 (7 bases). V was trimmed by 2 bases and J by 5 bases, leaving 12 bases between them. The germline CDR1 and CDR2 sequences are SGHVS and FNYEAQ. CDR3 size: 14 residues. The CDR3 nucleotides read TGTGCCAGCAGCTTACAGGGGGGCTGGGAGACCCAGTACTTC. Residues: CASSLQGGWETQYF. The full variable domain, completed using reference TRBV7-6 and TRBJ2-5, is GAGVSQSPRYKVTKRGQDVALRCDPISGHVSLYWYRQALGQGPEFLTYFNYEAQQDKSGLPNDRFSAERPEGSISTLTIQRTEQRDSAMYRCASSLQGGWETQYFGPGTRLLVL.

The chain carries TRBV12-3 or TRBV12-4 and TRBJ2-3, with TRBD2 identical over 7 bases. CDR3 length: 13 amino acids. Losses at the gene ends were 4 bases for V and 3 bases for J; bases not matched to a gene: 1. CDR3 nucleotides: TGTGCCAGCAGTTGGACTAGGACAGATACGCAGTATTTT. It translates to CASSWTRTDTQYF.

This sequence joins TRBV6-5 and TRBJ1-2, with unresolved D. V lost 0 bases to trimming and J lost 1 base, with 9 bases between them. This CDR3 is built from 15 residues. Germline values: CDR1 MNHEY, CDR2 SVGAGI. The CDR3 DNA sequence: TGTGCCAGCAGTTACTCGAGTAATGGTAACTATGGCTACACCTTC. This codes for CASSYSSNGNYGYTF.

This rearrangement joins TRBV7-2 to TRBJ2-1, with 8 positions matching TRBD2. Germline V lookup: CDR1 SGHTA, CDR2 FQGNSA. The CDR3 loop spans 15 amino acids. V was clipped by 1 base and J by 7 bases; unmatched bases: 6. CDR3 sequence reads: CASSLGISGVNEQFF. The CDR3 DNA is TGTGCCAGCAGCTTAGGTATTAGCGGGGTGAATGAGCAGTTCTTC. Using reference TRBV7-2 and TRBJ2-1 for the parts outside the CDR3, the full variable domain is GAGVSQSPSNKVTEKGKDVELRCDPISGHTALYWYRQSLGQGLEFLIYFQGNSAPDKSGLPSDRFSAERTGGSVSTLTIQRTQQEDSAVYLCASSLGISGVNEQFFGPGTRLTVL.

The J gene is TRBJ1-5, the V gene TRBV7-9; TRBD1 aligns across 7 bases. The CDR3 spans 15 residues. Losses at the gene ends were 5 bases for V and 1 base for J; bases not matched to a gene: 5. Germline assignment: CDR1 SEHNR and CDR2 FQNEAQ (reference sequence). The CDR3 DNA follows: TGTGCCAGCAGCATCACAGGGGAAAGCAATCAGCCCCAGCATTTT. This translates into CASSITGESNQPQHF. Drawing the rest from reference TRBV7-9 and TRBJ1-5, the complete variable domain is DTGVSQNPRHKITKRGQNVTFRCDPISEHNRLYWYRQTLGQGPEFLTYFQNEAQLEKSRLLSDRFSAERPKGSFSTLEIQRTEQGDSAMYLCASSITGESNQPQHFGDGTRLSIL.

The chain couples TRBV2 to TRBJ2-1; 12 nucleotides align to TRBD2. J lost 8 bases, V lost 6 bases, and 8 bases had no gene match. Looked up from germline, CDR1 is SNHLY and CDR2 is FYNNEI. CDR3 length: 15 amino acids. This CDR3 reads CASRKLAGGPHEQFF. CDR3 bases: TGTGCCAGCAGGAAGCTAGCGGGGGGGCCCCATGAGCAGTTCTTC. Drawing the rest from reference TRBV2 and TRBJ2-1, the complete variable domain is EPEVTQTPSHQVTQMGQEVILRCVPISNHLYFYWYRQILGQKVEFLVSFYNNEISEKSEIFDDQFSVERPDGSNFTLKIRSTKLEDSAMYFCASRKLAGGPHEQFFGPGTRLTVL.

The genes are TRBV2 and TRBJ1-4; tentatively, D is TRBD1 (5 bases). The CDR3 runs to 15 residues. V lost 7 bases and J 7 bases, leaving 19 bases between the germline ends. Germline values: CDR1 SNHLY, CDR2 FYNNEI. For the CDR3, the DNA is TGTGCCAGCATAAGAGGGGCCATACAGAGTGAAAAACTGTTTTTT. Its protein is CASIRGAIQSEKLFF.

This clone was detected once. The chain links TRBV19 to TRBJ1-3; D unclear. The V gene lost 9 bases and the J gene lost 4 bases, with 16 bases spanning the gap. The CDR3 consists of 14 residues. CDR1 and CDR2 from the germline V gene are LNHDA and SQIVND (reference sequence). The CDR3 DNA is TGTGCCAGCCCTTGGGCATTGAGGGGAAACACCATATATTTT. It codes for CASPWALRGNTIYF.

V gene TRBV5-4 combines with J gene TRBJ2-3; perhaps TRBD2 as D (5 bases). The CDR3 has 13 amino acids. V gave up 4 bases and J gave up 2 bases, with 8 bases separating them. Germline CDR1 and CDR2: SGHNT and YYREEE (reference sequence). CDR3 sequence (DNA): TGTGCCAGCAGCACGGGATACACAGATACGCAGTATTTT. Protein: CASSTGYTDTQYF.

The genes are TRBV10-2 and TRBJ1-1; TRBD1 matches at 9 bases. Germline assignment: CDR1 WSHSY and CDR2 SAAADI. The CDR3 totals 13 residues. The junction had 4 bases not matched to a gene; V was cut back by 6 bases and J by 5 bases. CDR3 protein: CASRDRGRTEAFF. For the CDR3, the DNA is TGCGCCAGCAGGGACAGGGGTAGGACTGAAGCTTTCTTT.

This chain links TRBV6-2 or TRBV6-3 with TRBJ2-7; D gene unclear. This CDR3 has 13 residues. Germline assignment: CDR1 MNHEY and CDR2 SVGEGT. Trimming removed 2 bases from V and 6 bases from J, with 11 bases in between. The CDR3 DNA sequence: TGTGCCAGCAGTTACGTGATAGGAAGCGAGCAGTACTTC. Translating it yields CASSYVIGSEQYF.

The J gene is TRBJ2-7, the V gene TRBV5-5; the D gene is possibly TRBD1 (5 bases). This CDR3 is built from 15 residues. CDR1 and CDR2 (germline): SGHKS, YYEKEE (reference sequence). The V and J ends lost 5 bases and 4 bases respectively, with 19 bases between them. The CDR3 protein is CASRNGVGDHYEQYF. For the CDR3, the DNA is TGTGCCAGCAGAAATGGGGTAGGGGATCATTACGAGCAGTACTTC.

This clone appeared a single time. This chain connects TRBV20-1 to TRBJ2-5, with TRBD1 identical over 7 bases. Germline V gene data show CDR1 as DFQATT and CDR2 as SNEGSKA (reference sequence). CDR3 size: 15 residues. The V segment lost 3 bases and the J segment 5 bases; nucleotides outside the gene matches: 12. CDR3 nucleotide sequence: TGCAGTGCTAGTCTCCTCCGACAGGGCTGGGAGACCCAGTACTTC. This codes for CSASLLRQGWETQYF.

The chain carries TRBV19 and TRBJ2-5; no firm D call. V was clipped by 5 bases and J by 1 base, with 14 bases between them. CDR1 and CDR2 from the germline V gene are LNHDA and SQIVND (reference sequence). The CDR3 totals 15 residues. The DNA for the CDR3 is TGTGCCAGTAGTGAGGCGGCGCACGGCCAAGAGACCCAGTACTTC. This sequence encodes CASSEAAHGQETQYF.

The V call is TRBV4-1, the J call TRBJ2-3, with 7 bases lining up with TRBD2. J lost 1 base, V lost 0 bases, and 7 bases had no gene match. The CDR3 spans 17 residues. The germline V gene encodes CDR1 MGHRA and CDR2 YSYEKL. CDR3 sequence reads: CASSQEPLAGGTDTQYF. DNA of the CDR3: TGCGCCAGCAGCCAAGAACCCCTCGCGGGGGGCACAGATACGCAGTATTTT.

The chain couples TRBV12-3 or TRBV12-4 to TRBJ2-3; D is unclear. Trimming stripped 7 bases from V and 2 bases from J, with 7 bases between. The CDR3 is 12 amino acids. In DNA form, the CDR3 reads TGTGCCAGCACTAAAAACACAGATACGCAGTATTTT. It codes for CASTKNTDTQYF.

The chain couples TRBV5-4 to TRBJ1-3; the match to TRBD1 covers 9 bases. This CDR3 is built from 15 residues. The V gene's germline CDR1 is SGHNT and CDR2 YYREEE (reference sequence). V dropped 4 bases and J dropped 2; count of bases not matched to a gene: 4. The chain's CDR3 is CASSTDRGTGNTIYF. The DNA for the CDR3 is TGTGCCAGCAGCACCGACAGGGGGACTGGAAACACCATATATTTT. Looking up the rest from reference TRBV5-4 and TRBJ1-3 gives the full variable domain: ETGVTQSPTHLIKTRGQQVTLRCSSQSGHNTVSWYQQALGQGPQFIFQYYREEENGRGNFPPRFSGLQFPNYSSELNVNALELDDSALYLCASSTDRGTGNTIYFGEGSWLTVV.

The chain recombines TRBV29-1 with TRBJ1-2; D gene uncertain. The germline gives CDR1 SQVTM, CDR2 ANQGSEA. Trimming took off 3 bases at V and 4 bases at J, with 12 bases between the two ends. The CDR3 is made up of 13 amino acids. The CDR3 loop reads CSVDSPGLYGYTF. The CDR3 DNA sequence: TGCAGCGTTGACAGCCCTGGCCTCTATGGCTACACCTTC.

This clone is a singleton in its sample. V gene TRBV7-2 combines with J gene TRBJ2-7; TRBD1 matches at 10 bases. Per germline, CDR1 SGHTA and CDR2 FQGNSA. The CDR3 consists of 15 residues. J lost 4 bases, V lost 0 bases, and 3 bases had no gene match. The CDR3 DNA reads as TGTGCCAGCAGCTTAGCGATGGGACAGGGGTACGAGCAGTACTTC. This sequence encodes CASSLAMGQGYEQYF.

This clone was counted once. The chain joins TRBV19 to TRBJ2-2; D possibly corresponds to TRBD2 (6 bases). The CDR3 covers 14 residues. Germline V gene data show CDR1 as LNHDA and CDR2 as SQIVND (reference sequence). Deletions cut 7 bases from V and 1 base from J, with 10 bases between. The DNA for the CDR3 is TGTGCCAGTACTTGGCGGGAGAACACCGGGGAGCTGTTTTTT. This encodes CASTWRENTGELFF.

The rearrangement uses TRBV5-6 and TRBJ1-5; D gene ambiguous. Between the trimmed V and J ends, which lost 1 base and 1 base, there was a span of 9 bases. Germline V gene sequence: CDR1 SGHDT, CDR2 YYEEEE. The length of the CDR3 is 15 residues. The CDR3 DNA reads TGTGCCAGCAGCTTGTCCCCGGAAAGCAATCAGCCCCAGCATTTT. Translating gives CASSLSPESNQPQHF.